This TCR beta chain is drawn from a study of T cell responses to AZD1222 COVID-19 vaccine. The overall study: Second-dose schedules of about 4 or about 12 weeks were combined. Findings and caveats of the study: Two doses of AZD1222 preceded a rise in Spike-specific TCR breadth and depth. Repertoires were obtained only post-peak T cell response. Just a handful of AZD1222 recipients tested seropositive at baseline.

Concerning this clone itself: Its antigen is unknown.

Libraries were prepared by immunoSEQ multiplex PCR; TCRdb keeps only in-frame clonotypes and omits some of them. The sample contains some 120,000 clones, over 85% of which appear only once. Trimming removed 6 bases at V and 3 bases at J, with 11 bases between. There are 14 residues in the CDR3. Germline CDR1 and CDR2: LNHDA and SQIVND (reference sequence). Sequenced material: peripheral blood, taken on day 0 of AZD1222 vaccination. V is TRBV19 and J is TRBJ1-4; TRBD1 might be the D (6 bases). The clonotype originates from an adult in good health. The chain's CDR3 is CASRQQGANEKLFF. The CDR3, as DNA: TGTGCCAGTAGGCAACAGGGTGCTAATGAAAAACTGTTTTTT. The whole variable domain, remainder taken from reference TRBV19 and TRBJ1-4, is DGGITQSPKYLFRKEGQNVTLSCEQNLNHDAMYWYRQDPGQGLRLIYYSQIVNDFQKGDIAEGYSVSREKKESFPLTVTSAQKNPTAFYLCASRQQGANEKLFFGSGTQLSVL.